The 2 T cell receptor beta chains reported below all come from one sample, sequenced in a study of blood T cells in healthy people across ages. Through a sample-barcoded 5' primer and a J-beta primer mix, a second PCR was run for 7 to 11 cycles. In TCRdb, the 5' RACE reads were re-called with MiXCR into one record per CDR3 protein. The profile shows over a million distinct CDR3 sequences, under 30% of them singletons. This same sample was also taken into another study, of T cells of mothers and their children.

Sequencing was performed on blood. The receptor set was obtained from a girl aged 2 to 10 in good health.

The chain's CDR3 is CASSHLKPGQGAYQETQYF. The CDR3 nucleotides are TGTGCCAGCAGCCACCTGAAACCGGGACAGGGGGCGTACCAAGAGACCCAGTACTTC. The chain has TRBV7-3 and TRBJ2-5; the match to TRBD1 covers 12 bases. The germline gives CDR1 SGHTA, CDR2 FQGTGA. The V and J ends lost 5 bases and 0 bases, in that order; junction bases with no gene match: 13. CDR3 size: 19 residues. Full variable domain (missing parts from reference TRBV7-3 and TRBJ2-5): GAGVSQTPSNKVTEKGKYVELRCDPISGHTALYWYRQSLGQGPEFLIYFQGTGAADDSGLPNDRFFAVRPEGSVSTLKIQRTERGDSAVYLCASSHLKPGQGAYQETQYFGPGTRLLVL.

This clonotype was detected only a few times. This chain's CDR3 is CASRIQTPTGELFF. The CDR3 region has the DNA TGTGCCAGCAGGATACAGACCCCCACCGGGGAGCTGTTTTTT. This chain joins TRBV11-2 and TRBJ2-2; D ambiguous. The length of the CDR3 is 14 residues. Trimming pared 6 bases from V and 4 bases from J, leaving 12 bases between. Germline CDR1 SGHAT, CDR2 FQNNGV.